Listed below are T cell receptor beta chains from one sample, sequenced in a study of blood T cell repertoires in COVID-19. The repertoire was sequenced with immunoSEQ multiplex PCR; TCRdb's copy has only in-frame clones and lacks some. The table records more than 140,000 clones, about 86% of them present only once. Sequencing was performed on peripheral blood. The receptors here all came from a woman aged 55-75 years with acute or convalescent COVID-19. Both conserved end residues are part of each CDR3. A D gene is named only where the DNA matches it firmly. Expanded clones get a size class; other rows say once, few or many, or leave the size out.

CDR3 length: 15; D gene: TRBD2; clone size: .; V gene: TRBV29-1; J gene: TRBJ2-3; CDR3 protein: CSVDPPSGGIDTQYF; CDR3 DNA: TGCAGCGTTGACCCCCCTAGCGGGGGGATAGATACGCAGTATTTT
CDR3 length: 13; D gene: .; clone size: .; V gene: TRBV28; J gene: TRBJ1-2; CDR3 protein: CASSPQGDYGYTF; CDR3 DNA: TGTGCCAGCAGCCCACAGGGAGACTATGGCTACACCTTC
CDR3 length: 14; D gene: .; clone size: once; V gene: TRBV28; J gene: TRBJ1-5; CDR3 protein: CASTTGEYRQPQHF; CDR3 DNA: TGTGCCAGCACCACCGGAGAGTATCGTCAGCCCCAGCATTTT
CDR3 length: 14; D gene: .; clone size: .; V gene: TRBV15; J gene: TRBJ1-5; CDR3 protein: CATSSRDKNQPQHF; CDR3 DNA: TGTGCCACCAGCAGCCGGGACAAGAATCAGCCCCAGCATTTT
CDR3 length: 19; D gene: TRBD2; clone size: .; V gene: TRBV7-9; J gene: TRBJ2-1; CDR3 protein: CASSLGVGTSGGAHNEQFF; CDR3 DNA: TGTGCCAGCAGCTTAGGTGTTGGGACTAGCGGGGGGGCTCACAATGAGCAGTTCTTC
CDR3 length: 14; D gene: .; clone size: .; V gene: TRBV7-3; J gene: TRBJ2-1; CDR3 protein: CASSLTGHQREQFF; CDR3 DNA: TGTGCCAGCAGCTTAACTGGACACCAACGGGAGCAGTTCTTC
CDR3 length: 13; D gene: TRBD1; clone size: .; V gene: TRBV19; J gene: TRBJ1-1; CDR3 protein: CASRGQGVSEAFF; CDR3 DNA: TGTGCCAGCCGGGGACAGGGGGTGTCTGAAGCTTTCTTT
CDR3 length: 17; D gene: .; clone size: .; V gene: TRBV27; J gene: TRBJ1-5; CDR3 protein: CASSSQTSLAGNQPQHF; CDR3 DNA: TGTGCCAGCAGTTCCCAGACATCTCTGGCCGGCAATCAGCCCCAGCATTTT
CDR3 length: 15; D gene: TRBD1; clone size: .; V gene: TRBV18; J gene: TRBJ2-2; CDR3 protein: CASSPGTGNTGELFF; CDR3 DNA: TGTGCCAGCTCACCTGGGACAGGCAACACCGGGGAGCTGTTTTTT
CDR3 length: 15; D gene: TRBD2; clone size: .; V gene: TRBV20-1; J gene: TRBJ2-2; CDR3 protein: CSATEAGANTGELFF; CDR3 DNA: TGCAGTGCTACTGAGGCGGGGGCGAACACCGGGGAGCTGTTTTTT
CDR3 length: 16; D gene: .; clone size: .; V gene: TRBV27; J gene: TRBJ2-7; CDR3 protein: CASRPRPGTNPYEQYF; CDR3 DNA: TGTGCCAGCAGGCCCCGGCCGGGGACAAACCCCTACGAGCAGTACTTC
CDR3 length: 13; D gene: .; clone size: .; V gene: TRBV12-3/TRBV12-4; J gene: TRBJ1-2; CDR3 protein: CASSLPRDYGYTF; CDR3 DNA: TGTGCCAGCAGTCTCCCACGGGACTATGGCTACACCTTC
CDR3 length: 15; D gene: TRBD1; clone size: .; V gene: TRBV4-2; J gene: TRBJ1-3; CDR3 protein: CASSQDRTSGNTIYF; CDR3 DNA: TGTGCCAGCAGCCAGGACAGGACCTCTGGAAACACCATATATTTT
CDR3 length: 16; D gene: TRBD1; clone size: .; V gene: TRBV6-5; J gene: TRBJ1-2; CDR3 protein: CASSYSGQGANYGYTF; CDR3 DNA: TGTGCCAGCAGTTATTCGGGACAGGGAGCTAACTATGGCTACACCTTC
CDR3 length: 12; D gene: .; clone size: .; V gene: TRBV3-1/TRBV3-2; J gene: TRBJ1-1; CDR3 protein: CASSQPGVSAFF; CDR3 DNA: TGTGCCAGCAGCCAACCCGGGGTATCAGCTTTCTTT
CDR3 length: 14; D gene: .; clone size: .; V gene: TRBV28; J gene: TRBJ2-7; CDR3 protein: CASSFQDSNYEQYF; CDR3 DNA: TGTGCCAGCAGTTTCCAGGACAGCAACTACGAGCAGTACTTC
CDR3 length: 17; D gene: .; clone size: .; V gene: TRBV11-2; J gene: TRBJ2-3; CDR3 protein: CASSLLLGGQSTDTQYF; CDR3 DNA: TGTGCCAGCAGCTTATTATTGGGTGGGCAGAGCACAGATACGCAGTATTTT
CDR3 length: 14; D gene: .; clone size: .; V gene: TRBV5-4; J gene: TRBJ1-1; CDR3 protein: CASNHKGDGTEAFF; CDR3 DNA: TGTGCCAGCAACCACAAGGGGGATGGCACTGAAGCTTTCTTT
CDR3 length: 14; D gene: .; clone size: .; V gene: TRBV7-2; J gene: TRBJ2-2; CDR3 protein: CASSLQGNTGELFF; CDR3 DNA: TGTGCCAGCAGCTTACAGGGGAACACCGGGGAGCTGTTTTTT
CDR3 length: 15; D gene: .; clone size: .; V gene: TRBV30; J gene: TRBJ1-4; CDR3 protein: CAWSVRGGGNEKLFF; CDR3 DNA: TGTGCCTGGAGTGTACGGGGGGGTGGTAATGAAAAACTGTTTTTT
CDR3 length: 12; D gene: .; clone size: .; V gene: TRBV21-1; J gene: TRBJ2-7; CDR3 protein: CASERQHYEQYF; CDR3 DNA: TGTGCCTCGGAGCGGCAGCACTACGAGCAGTACTTC
CDR3 length: 14; D gene: .; clone size: .; V gene: TRBV28; J gene: TRBJ2-5; CDR3 protein: CASSFRAGQETQYF; CDR3 DNA: TGTGCCAGCAGCTTTCGCGCGGGCCAAGAGACCCAGTACTTC
CDR3 length: 14; D gene: TRBD2; clone size: .; V gene: TRBV30; J gene: TRBJ2-3; CDR3 protein: CAWSVSGVTDTQYF; CDR3 DNA: TGTGCCTGGAGTGTGAGCGGGGTAACAGATACGCAGTATTTT
CDR3 length: 15; D gene: .; clone size: .; V gene: TRBV19; J gene: TRBJ1-4; CDR3 protein: CASSGGQGGYEKLFF; CDR3 DNA: TGTGCCAGTAGTGGGGGACAAGGTGGATATGAAAAACTGTTTTTT
CDR3 length: 13; D gene: .; clone size: .; V gene: TRBV12-3/TRBV12-4; J gene: TRBJ2-2; CDR3 protein: CASTSVRPGELFF; CDR3 DNA: TGTGCCAGCACCTCGGTCCGCCCCGGGGAGCTGTTTTTT
CDR3 length: 13; D gene: .; clone size: .; V gene: TRBV7-9; J gene: TRBJ2-2; CDR3 protein: CASSSSGSGELFF; CDR3 DNA: TGTGCCAGCAGCTCTTCGGGAAGCGGGGAGCTGTTTTTT
CDR3 length: 12; D gene: .; clone size: once; V gene: TRBV12-5; J gene: TRBJ1-5; CDR3 protein: CASGLNPQVLHF; CDR3 DNA: TGTGCTAGTGGTTTGAATCCACAGGTTTTGCATTTT